The clone carrying this T cell receptor (beta chain) was observed a few times. TCR beta CDR3 regions were amplified from RNA transcripts. TCR CDR3 regions were first amplified by RT-PCR with HTBI primers. From the multiplex PCR reads, TCRdb called clonotypes with MiXCR, one entry per CDR3 protein. The sample includes 220,000 or so distinct CDR3 sequences, less than 20% of them seen just once. The data derive from a study of T cells in Graves' hyperthyroidism and ophthalmopathy. Patients with ophthalmopathy all had a Clinical Activity Score of at least 3, a NOSPECS grade of at least 4 and duration under 3 months. Investigators excluded patients with uncontrolled infection, other autoimmune disease, pregnancy or lactation. This CDR3 region has 13 residues. Germline assignment: CDR1 ENHRY and CDR2 SYGVKD. V lost 10 bases and J lost 4; bases outside the gene matches: 5.

The TCR sequence derives from a woman under 30 with Graves' ophthalmopathy. The gene calls are TRBV10-3 and TRBJ1-3; TRBD1 aligns across 9 bases. Specimen: blood. CDR3 sequence (DNA): TGTGCCACCGGGACAGGGTACGGAAACACCATATATTTT. Encoded protein: CATGTGYGNTIYF.